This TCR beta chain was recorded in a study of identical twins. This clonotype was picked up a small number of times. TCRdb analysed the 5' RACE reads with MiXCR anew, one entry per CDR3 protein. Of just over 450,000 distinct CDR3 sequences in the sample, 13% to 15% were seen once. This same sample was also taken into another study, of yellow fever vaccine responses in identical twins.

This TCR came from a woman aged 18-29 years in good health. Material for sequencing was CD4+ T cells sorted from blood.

The CDR3 reads CASSLGLGANTGELFF. CDR3 nucleotides: TGTGCCAGCAGCTTAGGTCTGGGGGCGAACACCGGGGAGCTGTTTTTT. This chain links TRBV11-2 with TRBJ2-2; D may match TRBD1 or TRBD2 (5 bases each). CDR1 and CDR2 (germline): SGHAT, FQNNGV. CDR3 size: 16 residues. V was pared by 1 base and J by 0 bases, with 9 bases between.